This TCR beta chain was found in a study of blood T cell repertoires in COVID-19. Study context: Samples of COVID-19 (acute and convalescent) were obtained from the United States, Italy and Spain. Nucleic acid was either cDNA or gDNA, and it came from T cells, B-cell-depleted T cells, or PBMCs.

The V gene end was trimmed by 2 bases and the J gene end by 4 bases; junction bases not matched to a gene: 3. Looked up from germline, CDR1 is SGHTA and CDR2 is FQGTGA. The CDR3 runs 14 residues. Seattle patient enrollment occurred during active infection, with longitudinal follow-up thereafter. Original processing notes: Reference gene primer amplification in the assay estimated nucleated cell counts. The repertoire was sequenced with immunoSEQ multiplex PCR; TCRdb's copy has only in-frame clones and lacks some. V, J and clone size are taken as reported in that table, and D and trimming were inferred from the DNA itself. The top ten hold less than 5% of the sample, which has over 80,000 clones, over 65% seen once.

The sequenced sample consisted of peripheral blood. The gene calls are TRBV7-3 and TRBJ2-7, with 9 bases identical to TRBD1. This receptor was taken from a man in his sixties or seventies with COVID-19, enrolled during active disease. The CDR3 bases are TGTGCCAGCAGCTTAGGGACAGGGATTTACGAGCAGTACTTC. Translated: CASSLGTGIYEQYF. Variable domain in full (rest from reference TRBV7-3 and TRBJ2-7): GAGVSQTPSNKVTEKGKYVELRCDPISGHTALYWYRQSLGQGPEFLIYFQGTGAADDSGLPNDRFFAVRPEGSVSTLKIQRTERGDSAVYLCASSLGTGIYEQYFGPGTRLTVT.